The 3 T cell receptor beta chains reported below all come from one sample, sequenced in a study of CD8 T cells in ankylosing spondylitis. TCRdb used MiXCR to reprocess the 5' RACE reads, holding one entry per CDR3 protein. The table records approximately 140,000 distinct CDR3 sequences, under 45% of them present only once. Sequencing was done on a sample of synovial fluid, either unsorted or a sorted T cell fraction (not recorded which). The receptors here all came from a male donor with ankylosing spondylitis.

This clonotype appeared a single time. The chain carries TRBV12-3 or TRBV12-4 and TRBJ2-6, with D hard to call. The CDR3 is 16 residues long. V lost 3 bases to trimming and J lost 2 bases, with 11 bases between them. CDR3 DNA sequence: TGTGCCAGCAGTTTTGAATGGCTGGCTGGGGCCAACGTCCTGACTTTC. It encodes CASSFEWLAGANVLTF.

This sequence joins TRBV7-2 and TRBJ2-7, with 8 bases matching TRBD2. Germline values: CDR1 SGHTA, CDR2 FQGNSA. V was pared by 5 bases and J by 3 bases, with 9 bases of the junction left unmatched. There are 15 residues in the CDR3. The CDR3 bases are TGTGCCAGCAGCGCGTTTAGCGGGGTGATCTACGAGCAGTACTTC. Encoded protein: CASSAFSGVIYEQYF.

The chain carries TRBV5-1 and TRBJ1-1; 9 bases agree with TRBD1. The CDR3 length is 15 residues. Losses at the gene ends were 4 bases for V and 7 bases for J; bases not matched to a gene: 11. In germline, CDR1 is SGHRS, CDR2 YFSETQ. DNA of the CDR3: TGCGCCAGCAGCGAGGGACAGGGCCTGATACTTGAAGCTTTCTTT. This gives the protein CASSEGQGLILEAFF.